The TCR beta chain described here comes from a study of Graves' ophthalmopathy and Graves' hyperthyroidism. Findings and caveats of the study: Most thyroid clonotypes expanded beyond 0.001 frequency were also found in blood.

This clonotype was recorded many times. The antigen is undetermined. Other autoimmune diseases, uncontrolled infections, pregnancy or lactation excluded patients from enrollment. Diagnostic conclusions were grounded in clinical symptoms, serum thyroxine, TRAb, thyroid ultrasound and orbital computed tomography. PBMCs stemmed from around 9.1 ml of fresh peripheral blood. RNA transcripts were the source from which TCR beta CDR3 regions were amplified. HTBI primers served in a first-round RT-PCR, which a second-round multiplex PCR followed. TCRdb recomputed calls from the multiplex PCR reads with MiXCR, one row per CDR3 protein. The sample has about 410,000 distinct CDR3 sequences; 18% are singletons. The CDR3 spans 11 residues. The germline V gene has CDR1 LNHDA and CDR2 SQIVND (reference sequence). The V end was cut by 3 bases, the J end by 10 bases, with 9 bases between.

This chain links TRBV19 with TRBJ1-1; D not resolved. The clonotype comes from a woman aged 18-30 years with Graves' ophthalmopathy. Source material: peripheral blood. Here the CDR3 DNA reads TGTGCCAGTAGTATGCAGGTTGGAGCTTTCTTT. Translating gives CASSMQVGAFF.